A selection of T cell receptor beta chains follows, all from one sample in a study of T-cell reconstitution after alpha-beta-depleted transplantation in children. TCRdb re-analysed the PCR reads in MiXCR, keeping a single row per CDR3 protein. The table shows approximately 110,000 distinct CDR3 sequences, with under 25% occurring only once. Specimen: PBMCs, mostly from graft donor cells, collected 180 days after TCRalphabeta/CD19-depleted stem cell transplant. The receptors derive from a male patient aged 2-15 years who had a stem cell transplant for chronic granulomatous disease, so the T cells may come from the graft donor. The CDR3 runs from the conserved cysteine through the conserved F or W. D genes are given only for firm matches. Clone sizes are given selectively: once, few, many, or a class where the clone is expanded.

cdr3_nt: TGTGCCAGCAGCTTCATGACAGGACAGAGGACTGAAGCTTTCTTT
cdr3_aa: CASSFMTGQRTEAFF
clone_size: .
v_call: TRBV11-2
j_call: TRBJ1-1
d_call: .

cdr3_nt: TGCGCCAGGACCAGTCAGCCCCAGCATTTT
cdr3_aa: CARTSQPQHF
clone_size: .
v_call: TRBV10-2
j_call: TRBJ1-5
d_call: .

cdr3_nt: TGTGCCAGCAGCTCCCGACTAGCGGGGAGCTCCTACAATGAGCAGTTCTTC
cdr3_aa: CASSSRLAGSSYNEQFF
clone_size: .
v_call: TRBV5-5
j_call: TRBJ2-1
d_call: TRBD2

cdr3_nt: TGCAGTGCTAGTCCCCTTAGCTCCTACAATGAGCAGTTCTTC
cdr3_aa: CSASPLSSYNEQFF
clone_size: .
v_call: TRBV20-1
j_call: TRBJ2-1
d_call: .

cdr3_nt: TGTGCCAGCAGCTTGACGGACCCACAGGGGCCGCTCTACAATGAGCAGTTCTTC
cdr3_aa: CASSLTDPQGPLYNEQFF
clone_size: few
v_call: TRBV5-5
j_call: TRBJ2-1
d_call: TRBD1

cdr3_nt: TGTGCCAGCAGCCGGGTGTCCACTGAAGCTTTCTTT
cdr3_aa: CASSRVSTEAFF
clone_size: .
v_call: TRBV3-1
j_call: TRBJ1-1
d_call: .

cdr3_nt: TGCAGCGTAGAACTAGCGGGGGGACTCACAGATACGCAGTATTTT
cdr3_aa: CSVELAGGLTDTQYF
clone_size: many
v_call: TRBV29-1
j_call: TRBJ2-3
d_call: TRBD2

cdr3_nt: TGCAGTGCTAGATCCCCGGTACGAGGACCCCAGGAGGATACGCAGTATTTT
cdr3_aa: CSARSPVRGPQEDTQYF
clone_size: few
v_call: TRBV20-1
j_call: TRBJ2-3
d_call: .

cdr3_nt: TGTGCCAGCAGCTCCCAATTAGCGGGGGACAATGAGCAGTTCTTC
cdr3_aa: CASSSQLAGDNEQFF
clone_size: .
v_call: TRBV11-2
j_call: TRBJ2-1
d_call: TRBD2

cdr3_nt: TGTGCCAGCAGCTATATGGGGGGGTACCAAGAGACCCAGTACTTC
cdr3_aa: CASSYMGGYQETQYF
clone_size: few
v_call: TRBV7-9
j_call: TRBJ2-5
d_call: TRBD2

cdr3_nt: TGTGCCAGCAGCTCCTCAGACAGGGGCGGGGCTAGCACAGATACGCAGTATTTT
cdr3_aa: CASSSSDRGGASTDTQYF
clone_size: .
v_call: TRBV11-2
j_call: TRBJ2-3
d_call: TRBD1

cdr3_nt: TGTGCCAGCAGTGAGACTAGAATTTCCTACAATGAGCAGTTCTTC
cdr3_aa: CASSETRISYNEQFF
clone_size: few
v_call: TRBV6-4
j_call: TRBJ2-1
d_call: .

cdr3_nt: TGCAGTGCGAGTACAGAGACCCAGTACTTC
cdr3_aa: CSASTETQYF
clone_size: many
v_call: TRBV20-1
j_call: TRBJ2-5
d_call: .

cdr3_nt: TGTGCCAGCAGTTACGCCCAGAGTGATGAGCAGTTCTTC
cdr3_aa: CASSYAQSDEQFF
clone_size: few
v_call: TRBV6-5
j_call: TRBJ2-1
d_call: .

cdr3_nt: TGTGCCAGCAGTTTAGAACTAGCAGAGGACGAGCAGTACTTC
cdr3_aa: CASSLELAEDEQYF
clone_size: few
v_call: TRBV12-3/TRBV12-4
j_call: TRBJ2-7
d_call: .

cdr3_nt: TGCAGTGCTAGACCACTAGCACTGCCCTACGAGCAGTACTTC
cdr3_aa: CSARPLALPYEQYF
clone_size: many
v_call: TRBV20-1
j_call: TRBJ2-7
d_call: .

cdr3_nt: TGTGCCAGCAGCCCCAGGACGGATTACACTGAAGCTTTCTTT
cdr3_aa: CASSPRTDYTEAFF
clone_size: .
v_call: TRBV3-1
j_call: TRBJ1-1
d_call: .

cdr3_nt: TGCAGTGCTAGAGATCCTCTGGGTGGGAGACCAGATACGCAGTATTTT
cdr3_aa: CSARDPLGGRPDTQYF
clone_size: .
v_call: TRBV20-1
j_call: TRBJ2-3
d_call: .

cdr3_nt: TGTGCCAGCAGCTTAGCTTCCTCGGATACGCAGTATTTT
cdr3_aa: CASSLASSDTQYF
clone_size: many
v_call: TRBV7-8
j_call: TRBJ2-3
d_call: .

cdr3_nt: TGTGCCAGTAGTACTACTAGCGGGCGTTACAATGAGCAGTTCTTC
cdr3_aa: CASSTTSGRYNEQFF
clone_size: .
v_call: TRBV19
j_call: TRBJ2-1
d_call: TRBD2

cdr3_nt: TGCTTACTAGCGGGAGGGCCGGAGACCCAGTACTTC
cdr3_aa: CLLAGGPETQYF
clone_size: many
v_call: TRBV20-1
j_call: TRBJ2-5
d_call: TRBD2

cdr3_nt: TGCAGTGCTAGAACCGGGACAGGCGTCCAAGAGACCCAGTACTTC
cdr3_aa: CSARTGTGVQETQYF
clone_size: .
v_call: TRBV20-1
j_call: TRBJ2-5
d_call: TRBD1

cdr3_nt: TGCAGCGTTGAACTTGACAGCCATAGAACAACTGAAGCTTTCTTT
cdr3_aa: CSVELDSHRTTEAFF
clone_size: .
v_call: TRBV29-1
j_call: TRBJ1-1
d_call: .

cdr3_nt: TGCAGTGCTAGGCGGGGGGGCGTAGAGACCCAGTACTTC
cdr3_aa: CSARRGGVETQYF
clone_size: many
v_call: TRBV20-1
j_call: TRBJ2-5
d_call: TRBD2

cdr3_nt: TGTGCCAGCAGCTTCTTTAGCGGGGGAGATGAGCAGTTCTTC
cdr3_aa: CASSFFSGGDEQFF
clone_size: .
v_call: TRBV7-6
j_call: TRBJ2-1
d_call: TRBD2

cdr3_nt: TGTGCCAGCAGCGTAACTAGCGGGGACAACCAAGAGACCCAGTACTTC
cdr3_aa: CASSVTSGDNQETQYF
clone_size: .
v_call: TRBV7-9
j_call: TRBJ2-5
d_call: TRBD2

cdr3_nt: TGTGCCACCAGCAGAGACCAGGGCGGGGAGCCCCAGCATTTT
cdr3_aa: CATSRDQGGEPQHF
clone_size: .
v_call: TRBV15
j_call: TRBJ1-5
d_call: .

cdr3_nt: TGTGCCAGGACCGGGACTAGCGATTACGAGCAGTACTTC
cdr3_aa: CARTGTSDYEQYF
clone_size: .
v_call: TRBV28
j_call: TRBJ2-7
d_call: TRBD2

cdr3_nt: TGCAGTGCTAGGAAGGCGAACACTGAAGCTTTCTTT
cdr3_aa: CSARKANTEAFF
clone_size: .
v_call: TRBV20-1
j_call: TRBJ1-1
d_call: .

cdr3_nt: TGTGCCAGCAGTTTGGGACTAGCGGGAGTTGTTGGAGAGACCCAGTACTTC
cdr3_aa: CASSLGLAGVVGETQYF
clone_size: many
v_call: TRBV27
j_call: TRBJ2-5
d_call: TRBD2

cdr3_nt: TGTGCCAGCAGCCTTAAGAAACCGGGACTAGCGGAATACGAGCAGTACTTC
cdr3_aa: CASSLKKPGLAEYEQYF
clone_size: many
v_call: TRBV21-1
j_call: TRBJ2-7
d_call: .

cdr3_nt: TGTGCCAGCAGTGCTCCCAAGCCAAGGGTATTTGGCAATCAGCCCCAGCATTTT
cdr3_aa: CASSAPKPRVFGNQPQHF
clone_size: .
v_call: TRBV2
j_call: TRBJ1-5
d_call: .

cdr3_nt: TGCGCCAGCAGACAGGGCCACAACAATGAGCAGTTCTTC
cdr3_aa: CASRQGHNNEQFF
clone_size: many
v_call: TRBV5-1
j_call: TRBJ2-1
d_call: .

cdr3_nt: TGCAGCGTTCAGTGGGGGGCCTTAGAGACCCAGTACTTC
cdr3_aa: CSVQWGALETQYF
clone_size: few
v_call: TRBV29-1
j_call: TRBJ2-5
d_call: .

cdr3_nt: TGCAGCGTTGCAAGTTTGAGTGTGCAGTACTTC
cdr3_aa: CSVASLSVQYF
clone_size: many
v_call: TRBV29-1
j_call: TRBJ2-7
d_call: .

cdr3_nt: TGTGCCAGCAGCTTACGACGTAGCTCCTACAATGAGCAGTTCTTC
cdr3_aa: CASSLRRSSYNEQFF
clone_size: .
v_call: TRBV7-6
j_call: TRBJ2-1
d_call: .